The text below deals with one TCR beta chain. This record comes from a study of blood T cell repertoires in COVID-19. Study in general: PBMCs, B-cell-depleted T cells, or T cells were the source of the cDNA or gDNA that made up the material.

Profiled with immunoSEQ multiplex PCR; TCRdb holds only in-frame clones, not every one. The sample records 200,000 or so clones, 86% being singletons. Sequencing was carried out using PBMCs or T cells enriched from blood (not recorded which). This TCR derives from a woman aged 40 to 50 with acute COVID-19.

The DNA of the CDR3 is TGTGCCAGCAGCCATGGGTGGGGGGTCTACAATGAGCAGTTCTTC. Translating it yields CASSHGWGVYNEQFF. This sequence joins TRBV7-2 and TRBJ2-1; tentatively, D is TRBD2 (6 bases). Germline V gene sequence: CDR1 SGHTA, CDR2 FQGNSA. Between the trimmed V and J ends, which lost 5 bases and 3 bases, there was a span of 14 bases. The CDR3 spans 15 residues.